A selection of T cell receptor beta chains follows, all from one sample in a study of T cell repertoires in cytomegalovirus infection. Which antigens these TCRs recognize remains unknown. TCRdb re-derived calls from the reads in MiXCR, one entry per CDR3 protein. The sample includes about 60,000 distinct CDR3 sequences, 20% to 25% seen only once; the top ten take about two thirds. The sample here was CD8+ T cells from cultured PBMCs, taken from culture after CMV antigen stimulation. The receptors stem from a human donor in good health (CMV status not recorded). Some clones in this sample may be carry-over from other donors' samples. Both conserved end residues are trimmed from each CDR3. D genes are given only for firm matches. Some rows mark clone size as missing; the rest say once, few, many or name a class of expanded clone.

v_call: TRBV7-8
clone_size: few
d_call: TRBD2
j_call: TRBJ2-1
cdr3_aa: ASSLVFAGGIYNEQF

v_call: TRBV20-1
clone_size: NA
d_call: NA
j_call: TRBJ1-6
cdr3_aa: SARPLSSSYNSPLH

v_call: TRBV6-5
clone_size: NA
d_call: NA
j_call: TRBJ2-1
cdr3_aa: DSSYSIQSSYNEQF

v_call: TRBV4-3
clone_size: few
d_call: NA
j_call: TRBJ2-1
cdr3_aa: ASSQDIGSHTRNEQF

v_call: TRBV7-3
clone_size: few
d_call: NA
j_call: TRBJ1-1
cdr3_aa: ASSAHPGFSRDLMNTEAF

v_call: TRBV7-6
clone_size: NA
d_call: TRBD2
j_call: TRBJ2-5
cdr3_aa: ASSQIRTRELGTQY

v_call: TRBV4-2
clone_size: NA
d_call: NA
j_call: TRBJ1-1
cdr3_aa: ASSQGFRDQNTEAF

v_call: TRBV7-9
clone_size: NA
d_call: NA
j_call: TRBJ2-5
cdr3_aa: ASSLEGQETQY

v_call: TRBV29-1
clone_size: NA
d_call: NA
j_call: TRBJ2-7
cdr3_aa: SVVVSEYYEQY

v_call: TRBV6-2/TRBV6-3
clone_size: NA
d_call: NA
j_call: TRBJ2-3
cdr3_aa: ASSKRTAPYTDTQY

v_call: TRBV27
clone_size: few
d_call: NA
j_call: TRBJ2-1
cdr3_aa: ASSLPGQRSVNEQF

v_call: TRBV27
clone_size: few
d_call: NA
j_call: TRBJ2-5
cdr3_aa: ASSFGLQETQY

v_call: TRBV2
clone_size: NA
d_call: TRBD2
j_call: TRBJ2-1
cdr3_aa: ASSEARVGRVDNEQF

v_call: TRBV12-3/TRBV12-4
clone_size: many
d_call: TRBD1
j_call: TRBJ1-4
cdr3_aa: ASSPLTGAGGEEKLF

v_call: TRBV6-2/TRBV6-3
clone_size: few
d_call: NA
j_call: TRBJ2-4
cdr3_aa: ASTFLGTPDGKNIQY

v_call: TRBV7-9
clone_size: NA
d_call: NA
j_call: TRBJ2-7
cdr3_aa: ASSLMPGEYSYEQY

v_call: TRBV7-2
clone_size: few
d_call: TRBD2
j_call: TRBJ2-3
cdr3_aa: ASSLMTSGRTDTQY

v_call: TRBV6-6
clone_size: many
d_call: TRBD2
j_call: TRBJ2-7
cdr3_aa: ASVYRGGGEQY

v_call: TRBV7-9
clone_size: many
d_call: NA
j_call: TRBJ1-4
cdr3_aa: ASSLVPEGEKLF

v_call: TRBV7-9
clone_size: many
d_call: NA
j_call: TRBJ2-4
cdr3_aa: ASNPVGEAKNIQY

v_call: TRBV20-1
clone_size: few
d_call: NA
j_call: TRBJ2-3
cdr3_aa: RTPLADLIDTQY

v_call: TRBV12-3/TRBV12-4
clone_size: few
d_call: NA
j_call: TRBJ1-1
cdr3_aa: ASSSPGLGATEAF

v_call: TRBV7-9
clone_size: few
d_call: NA
j_call: TRBJ1-1
cdr3_aa: ASSRVEGTEAF

v_call: TRBV27
clone_size: NA
d_call: NA
j_call: TRBJ1-5
cdr3_aa: ASSLSRGGQPQH

v_call: TRBV6-5
clone_size: few
d_call: TRBD1
j_call: TRBJ1-6
cdr3_aa: ASSPSTGWDSPLH

v_call: TRBV28
clone_size: NA
d_call: TRBD2
j_call: TRBJ2-7
cdr3_aa: ASSTRAGGSIEQY

v_call: TRBV7-6
clone_size: few
d_call: NA
j_call: TRBJ2-7
cdr3_aa: ASMVGVGGSSYEQY

v_call: TRBV27
clone_size: NA
d_call: NA
j_call: TRBJ2-2
cdr3_aa: ASSSSIRSGPGELF

v_call: TRBV7-3
clone_size: few
d_call: NA
j_call: TRBJ1-1
cdr3_aa: ASSLRGGETEAF

v_call: TRBV6-1
clone_size: NA
d_call: NA
j_call: TRBJ1-5
cdr3_aa: ASSEWPAGGQPQH

v_call: TRBV4-1
clone_size: NA
d_call: NA
j_call: TRBJ2-7
cdr3_aa: ASSHQGLAATYEQY

v_call: TRBV20-1
clone_size: NA
d_call: TRBD1
j_call: TRBJ2-7
cdr3_aa: SATRQGISYEQY

v_call: TRBV9
clone_size: NA
d_call: TRBD2
j_call: TRBJ2-1
cdr3_aa: ASSVGVAGSHNEQF

v_call: TRBV6-2/TRBV6-3
clone_size: many
d_call: TRBD2
j_call: TRBJ2-7
cdr3_aa: ASSPSGTYEQY

v_call: TRBV7-2
clone_size: few
d_call: NA
j_call: TRBJ1-4
cdr3_aa: ASSLLHRPNEKLF

v_call: TRBV27
clone_size: NA
d_call: NA
j_call: TRBJ1-2
cdr3_aa: ASGGQFYGYT

v_call: TRBV6-2/TRBV6-3
clone_size: NA
d_call: TRBD1
j_call: TRBJ2-5
cdr3_aa: ASSYSPGTGGETQY

v_call: TRBV4-2
clone_size: medium-sized
d_call: TRBD2
j_call: TRBJ2-3
cdr3_aa: ASSSIVGLASPRPTDTQY

v_call: TRBV6-6
clone_size: few
d_call: NA
j_call: TRBJ2-1
cdr3_aa: ASSSGPYNEQF

v_call: TRBV7-2
clone_size: NA
d_call: TRBD1
j_call: TRBJ1-4
cdr3_aa: ASSPDRGGNEKLF

v_call: TRBV5-1
clone_size: few
d_call: NA
j_call: TRBJ2-5
cdr3_aa: ASSLRHPKETQY

v_call: TRBV7-2
clone_size: NA
d_call: NA
j_call: TRBJ2-7
cdr3_aa: ASSPAYEQY

v_call: TRBV7-2
clone_size: NA
d_call: NA
j_call: TRBJ2-7
cdr3_aa: ASSPGSTYEQY

v_call: TRBV9
clone_size: NA
d_call: TRBD1
j_call: TRBJ2-7
cdr3_aa: ASSVVGQGRDEQY